This is a list of T cell receptor beta chains from one sample in a study of shared clonotypes between healthy human individuals. Only in-frame clones appear in the TCRdb table, and some are missing; sequencing was by immunoSEQ multiplex PCR. The table has under 2.5 million clones, roughly 92% seen once. The material sequenced was naive CD4+ T cells from PBMCs. The origin of the receptors is a man between 18 and 35 years old in good health. Some clones in this sample may be carry-over from other donors' samples. Both conserved end residues are part of each CDR3. D genes are given only for firm matches. Only part of the rows carry a size: once, few, many, or a class if the clone is expanded.

CDR3 protein: CASRRQGSSGNTIYF
CDR3 DNA: TGTGCCAGCAGAAGACAGGGGAGCTCTGGAAACACCATATATTTT
V gene: TRBV2
D gene: TRBD1
clone size: NA
J gene: TRBJ1-3
CDR3 length: 15

CDR3 protein: CASSTGGPKRAEAFF
CDR3 DNA: TGTGCCAGCAGTACAGGGGGCCCAAAAAGGGCTGAAGCTTTCTTT
V gene: TRBV2
D gene: TRBD1
clone size: NA
J gene: TRBJ1-1
CDR3 length: 15

CDR3 protein: CASSPLGSYNEQFF
CDR3 DNA: TGTGCCAGCAGCCCCCTGGGCTCCTACAATGAGCAGTTCTTC
V gene: TRBV7-2
D gene: NA
clone size: NA
J gene: TRBJ2-1
CDR3 length: 14

CDR3 protein: CTSSRVHPLYGYTF
CDR3 DNA: TGCACCAGCAGCCGCGTTCACCCCCTCTATGGCTACACCTTC
V gene: TRBV1
D gene: NA
clone size: NA
J gene: TRBJ1-2
CDR3 length: 14

CDR3 protein: CASRRTGGNTNEKLFF
CDR3 DNA: TGTGCCAGCAGGCGGACAGGGGGTAACACTAATGAAAAACTGTTTTTT
V gene: TRBV2
D gene: TRBD1
clone size: NA
J gene: TRBJ1-4
CDR3 length: 16

CDR3 protein: CASSLIRGGPGANVLTF
CDR3 DNA: TGTGCCAGCAGTTTAATAAGGGGAGGGCCTGGGGCCAACGTCCTGACTTTC
V gene: TRBV28
D gene: TRBD2
clone size: NA
J gene: TRBJ2-6
CDR3 length: 17

CDR3 protein: CASSESSGRALQFF
CDR3 DNA: TGCGCCAGCAGTGAGTCAAGCGGGAGGGCGTTGCAGTTCTTC
V gene: TRBV10-1
D gene: TRBD2
clone size: once
J gene: TRBJ2-1
CDR3 length: 14

CDR3 protein: CASSPLRVEPQHF
CDR3 DNA: TGTGCCAGCAGTCCCTTGAGGGTGGAGCCCCAGCATTTT
V gene: TRBV6-6
D gene: NA
clone size: NA
J gene: TRBJ1-5
CDR3 length: 13

CDR3 protein: CSTRTGVTGELFF
CDR3 DNA: TGCAGCACACGGACAGGGGTCACCGGGGAGCTGTTTTTT
V gene: TRBV29-1
D gene: TRBD1
clone size: NA
J gene: TRBJ2-2
CDR3 length: 13

CDR3 protein: CASSTVTGPFEQYF
CDR3 DNA: TGTGCCAGTAGTACCGTGACCGGGCCGTTCGAGCAGTACTTC
V gene: TRBV19
D gene: NA
clone size: NA
J gene: TRBJ2-7
CDR3 length: 14

CDR3 protein: CASSPPTANTGELFF
CDR3 DNA: TGTGCCAGCAGCCCGCCGACGGCGAACACCGGGGAGCTGTTTTTT
V gene: TRBV7-9
D gene: NA
clone size: NA
J gene: TRBJ2-2
CDR3 length: 15

CDR3 protein: CATKREGLNEQYF
CDR3 DNA: TGTGCCACCAAGCGGGAGGGCCTGAACGAGCAGTACTTC
V gene: TRBV6-5
D gene: TRBD2
clone size: NA
J gene: TRBJ2-7
CDR3 length: 13

CDR3 protein: CASSLGGYGYTF
CDR3 DNA: TGTGCCAGCAGTTTAGGCGGCTATGGCTACACCTTC
V gene: TRBV28
D gene: NA
clone size: NA
J gene: TRBJ1-2
CDR3 length: 12

CDR3 protein: CASSFSAGREKLFF
CDR3 DNA: TGTGCCAGCAGTTTCTCAGCCGGACGGGAAAAACTGTTTTTT
V gene: TRBV28
D gene: NA
clone size: NA
J gene: TRBJ1-4
CDR3 length: 14

CDR3 protein: CASRPRDTGELFF
CDR3 DNA: TGTGCCAGCAGGCCCCGGGACACCGGGGAGCTGTTTTTT
V gene: TRBV28
D gene: NA
clone size: NA
J gene: TRBJ2-2
CDR3 length: 13

CDR3 protein: CASSLTGVTGELFF
CDR3 DNA: TGTGCCAGCAGCTTAACAGGGGTAACCGGGGAGCTGTTTTTT
V gene: TRBV7-2
D gene: TRBD1
clone size: NA
J gene: TRBJ2-2
CDR3 length: 14

CDR3 protein: CASSVRQGAILRGSEAFF
CDR3 DNA: TGTGCCAGCAGCGTGAGACAGGGGGCCATTTTGCGTGGCTCTGAAGCTTTCTTT
V gene: TRBV11-2
D gene: TRBD1
clone size: NA
J gene: TRBJ1-1
CDR3 length: 18

CDR3 protein: CASSDGSNQPQHF
CDR3 DNA: TGTGCCAGCAGTGACGGGAGCAATCAGCCCCAGCATTTT
V gene: TRBV6-5
D gene: NA
clone size: NA
J gene: TRBJ1-5
CDR3 length: 13

CDR3 protein: CASRTQTGTGELFF
CDR3 DNA: TGCGCCAGCAGGACACAAACAGGGACCGGGGAGCTGTTTTTT
V gene: TRBV5-1
D gene: NA
clone size: NA
J gene: TRBJ2-2
CDR3 length: 14

CDR3 protein: CASSEALRWDRDRETQYF
CDR3 DNA: TGTGCCAGCAGTGAAGCGCTTAGGTGGGACAGGGATCGAGAGACCCAGTACTTC
V gene: TRBV2
D gene: TRBD1
clone size: once
J gene: TRBJ2-5
CDR3 length: 18

CDR3 protein: CASSLWAGVGETQYF
CDR3 DNA: TGCGCCAGCAGCTTGTGGGCGGGAGTCGGAGAGACCCAGTACTTC
V gene: TRBV5-1
D gene: TRBD2
clone size: NA
J gene: TRBJ2-5
CDR3 length: 15

CDR3 protein: CASSVGSLEGELFF
CDR3 DNA: TGTGCCAGCAGCGTAGGTAGCCTAGAGGGGGAGCTGTTTTTT
V gene: TRBV9
D gene: NA
clone size: NA
J gene: TRBJ2-2
CDR3 length: 14

CDR3 protein: CASSLDWASRGDTQYF
CDR3 DNA: TGTGCCAGCAGCTTAGATTGGGCTAGCCGAGGAGATACGCAGTATTTT
V gene: TRBV7-6
D gene: NA
clone size: NA
J gene: TRBJ2-3
CDR3 length: 16

CDR3 protein: CATSNRVGSPLHF
CDR3 DNA: TGTGCCACCTCTAACAGGGTTGGTTCACCCCTCCACTTT
V gene: TRBV6-4
D gene: NA
clone size: NA
J gene: TRBJ1-6
CDR3 length: 13

CDR3 protein: CASSGSQETQYF
CDR3 DNA: TGTGCCAGCAGCGGCAGCCAAGAGACCCAGTACTTC
V gene: TRBV7-6
D gene: NA
clone size: NA
J gene: TRBJ2-5
CDR3 length: 12

CDR3 protein: CASSPWGSGATEAFF
CDR3 DNA: TGCGCCAGCAGCCCGTGGGGATCGGGGGCCACTGAAGCTTTCTTT
V gene: TRBV5-1
D gene: NA
clone size: NA
J gene: TRBJ1-1
CDR3 length: 15

CDR3 protein: CASGEYTEAFF
CDR3 DNA: TGTGCCAGCGGGGAGTACACTGAAGCTTTCTTT
V gene: TRBV28
D gene: NA
clone size: few
J gene: TRBJ1-1
CDR3 length: 11

CDR3 protein: CASTTRGAGNTEAFF
CDR3 DNA: TGTGCCAGCACCACCCGTGGGGCTGGAAACACTGAAGCTTTCTTT
V gene: TRBV6-5
D gene: NA
clone size: once
J gene: TRBJ1-1
CDR3 length: 15

CDR3 protein: CASSRSGRNPGELFF
CDR3 DNA: TGTGCCAGCAGCCGTAGCGGGAGGAACCCCGGGGAGCTGTTTTTT
V gene: TRBV27
D gene: TRBD2
clone size: NA
J gene: TRBJ2-2
CDR3 length: 15

CDR3 protein: CASSQAWGPMNTGELFF
CDR3 DNA: TGTGCCAGCAGCCAAGCGTGGGGCCCAATGAACACCGGGGAGCTGTTTTTT
V gene: TRBV14
D gene: NA
clone size: NA
J gene: TRBJ2-2
CDR3 length: 17

CDR3 protein: CASSSRAHGDEQFF
CDR3 DNA: TGTGCCAGCAGCTCCCGGGCCCACGGGGATGAGCAGTTCTTC
V gene: TRBV7-6
D gene: NA
clone size: NA
J gene: TRBJ2-1
CDR3 length: 14

CDR3 protein: CASSTRHTGTSETQYF
CDR3 DNA: TGTGCCAGCAGCACGAGACACACGGGGACGTCGGAGACCCAGTACTTC
V gene: TRBV11-2
D gene: NA
clone size: once
J gene: TRBJ2-5
CDR3 length: 16

CDR3 protein: CASSQGGNEQFF
CDR3 DNA: TGTGCCAGCAGCCAGGGGGGGAATGAGCAGTTCTTC
V gene: TRBV6-5
D gene: NA
clone size: NA
J gene: TRBJ2-1
CDR3 length: 12

CDR3 protein: CASNRPTGEQYF
CDR3 DNA: TGTGCCAGCAACCGACCGACGGGCGAGCAGTACTTC
V gene: TRBV2
D gene: NA
clone size: NA
J gene: TRBJ2-7
CDR3 length: 12

CDR3 protein: CASSDRDSVYGYTF
CDR3 DNA: TGTGCCAGTAGTGACAGGGATAGTGTTTATGGCTACACCTTC
V gene: TRBV19
D gene: TRBD1
clone size: once
J gene: TRBJ1-2
CDR3 length: 14